Listed below are T cell receptor beta chains from one sample, sequenced in a study of T cells in Graves' hyperthyroidism and ophthalmopathy. TCRdb called the multiplex PCR reads again in MiXCR, with one record for every CDR3 protein. Of 600,000 to 850,000 distinct CDR3 sequences detected, around a sixth appear once; the ten largest clones hold roughly 17%. Sequencing was performed on blood. These receptor sequences come from a woman between 45 and 60 years old with Graves' hyperthyroidism that later progressed to Graves' ophthalmopathy. Each CDR3 is given with its conserved first and last residue. The D gene is left open where the match is weak. Size values are once, few and many counts, or a class for expanded clones, and some rows have none.

NA | NA | TRBJ2-1 | TRBV7-9 | CASSLTAPRGYNEQFF
many | TRBD1 | TRBJ1-1 | TRBV10-1 | CASSPDRTNTEAFF
few | TRBD1 | TRBJ1-4 | TRBV9 | CASSEAGGKKLFF
many | NA | TRBJ1-1 | TRBV19 | CASSIQGGNTEAFF
many | TRBD1 | TRBJ1-2 | TRBV20-1 | CSARVQGFYGYTF
few | TRBD1 | TRBJ1-5 | TRBV19 | CASSSTDRASNQPQHF
NA | TRBD1 | TRBJ2-1 | TRBV14 | CASSQIYGTGYNEQFF
NA | NA | TRBJ1-1 | TRBV7-2 | CASSLYRVLNTEAFF
many | NA | TRBJ2-3 | TRBV3-1 | CASSQDIRGLTDTQYF
few | NA | TRBJ1-4 | TRBV2 | CASSEYQPGPGAAEKLFF
many | NA | TRBJ2-7 | TRBV30 | CAWSVNRAYEQYF
NA | NA | TRBJ1-5 | TRBV20-1 | CSAGPIRYSNQPQHF
NA | NA | TRBJ1-2 | TRBV3-1 | CASSQDRKGPVYGYTF
many | TRBD1 | TRBJ2-7 | TRBV18 | CASSPIRDRGNEQYF
few | NA | TRBJ2-2 | TRBV5-1 | CASSTTGPYTGELFF
many | NA | TRBJ1-2 | TRBV20-1 | CSARFQGVADGYTF
many | TRBD1 | TRBJ2-5 | TRBV20-1 | CSAREATGFRETQYF
few | NA | TRBJ2-2 | TRBV2 | CARSNTRSSGNTGELFF
many | TRBD1 | TRBJ1-1 | TRBV18 | CASSLTRQGEGTEAFF
few | NA | TRBJ2-7 | TRBV29-1 | CSAASLQGSGYEQYF
few | NA | TRBJ1-4 | TRBV7-2 | CASSLGPSSGQYGEKLFF
few | NA | TRBJ2-2 | TRBV6-1 | CASSQVGNTGELFF
many | NA | TRBJ2-7 | TRBV7-2 | CASSLPGPYEQYF
many | NA | TRBJ1-1 | TRBV5-1 | CATRHRQNTEAFF
many | TRBD2 | TRBJ2-1 | TRBV20-1 | CSAQRLAGGLYEQFF
NA | TRBD1 | TRBJ1-1 | TRBV7-3 | CASSTTGTANTEAFF
many | TRBD2 | TRBJ2-7 | TRBV5-1 | CASSSRTSGYEQYF
many | NA | TRBJ2-3 | TRBV6-1 | CASSDPGRGTDTQYF
many | TRBD1 | TRBJ2-1 | TRBV5-1 | CASSSTGTVPNEQFF
few | NA | TRBJ1-1 | TRBV10-1 | CASSESPGVEAFF
many | NA | TRBJ1-1 | TRBV6-1 | CASHPTRVNTEAFF
few | TRBD1 | TRBJ2-3 | TRBV20-1 | CSETGGNEDTQYF
few | NA | TRBJ1-2 | TRBV6-5 | CASSYSPGLGRGYTF
NA | NA | TRBJ2-3 | TRBV6-9 | CASSSIGAADTQYF
few | NA | TRBJ2-3 | TRBV12-5 | CASGLGAKSTDTQYF
few | NA | TRBJ1-3 | TRBV4-2 | CASSQESPGHTSGNTIYF
many | NA | TRBJ1-1 | TRBV10-2 | CASSSDREAFF
NA | TRBD1 | TRBJ1-5 | TRBV18 | CASSPAGQLNQPQHF
NA | NA | TRBJ2-3 | TRBV27 | CASSSDSADTQYF
NA | TRBD2 | TRBJ2-5 | TRBV5-1 | CASSFTALAGRETQYF
NA | TRBD1 | TRBJ1-4 | TRBV7-2 | CASSGRTGGSANEKLFF
many | NA | TRBJ1-1 | TRBV6-5 | CASSYRGHMNTEAFF
NA | TRBD2 | TRBJ2-7 | TRBV6-5 | CGSSYSASGGRSYEQYF
NA | TRBD1 | TRBJ2-1 | TRBV4-1 | CASSHSTGGGSFDEQFF
few | TRBD1 | TRBJ1-2 | TRBV14 | CASSQETGVYGYTF
many | TRBD1 | TRBJ1-1 | TRBV3-1 | CASSPKDRLNTEAFF
few | NA | TRBJ1-6 | TRBV27 | CASGGNSPLHF
NA | TRBD1 | TRBJ1-1 | TRBV7-6 | CASSAAVSQGANTEAFF
few | NA | TRBJ2-2 | TRBV5-6 | CASRRRRLNTGELFF
once | TRBD2 | TRBJ2-7 | TRBV7-6 | CASSPRLAGTYEQYF
many | NA | TRBJ2-7 | TRBV2 | CASSESRLSYEQYF
NA | NA | TRBJ2-1 | TRBV20-1 | CSARDVGWGTPEQFF
few | TRBD2 | TRBJ2-2 | TRBV2 | CASSEPLAGSTGELFF
NA | NA | TRBJ1-5 | TRBV20-1 | CSAGGWRDQPQHF
many | TRBD1 | TRBJ2-1 | TRBV20-1 | CSAGRDRGYNEQFF
many | NA | TRBJ2-5 | TRBV20-1 | CSVTRGDPQETQYF
few | NA | TRBJ1-6 | TRBV19 | CASSTGREILLGNSPLHF